One sample yielded the 7 T cell receptor beta chains listed below, sequenced in a study of blood T cell repertoires in COVID-19. Profiled with immunoSEQ multiplex PCR; TCRdb holds only in-frame clones, not every one. The table records about 200,000 clones, roughly 83% of them present only once. The sequencing sample was made of peripheral blood. These receptors all come from a woman in her forties with COVID-19, enrolled during active disease.

The genes are TRBV19 and TRBJ2-1; TRBD2 aligns across 8 bases. CDR3 length: 14 amino acids. CDR1 is LNHDA and CDR2 is SQIVND in the germline V gene (reference sequence). The trim removed 1 base at V and 7 bases at J, leaving 3 bases unmatched. Here the CDR3 reads CASSIAGGGNEQFF. The CDR3 region has the DNA TGTGCCAGTAGTATAGCGGGAGGGGGGAATGAGCAGTTCTTC.

A remark on this clone: The conserved phenylalanine or tryptophan is not found at the CDR3 terminus, so this likely reflects a read error. The gene calls are TRBV7-2 and TRBJ1-2; perhaps TRBD1 as D (5 bases). The CDR3 sequence is 16 residues long. The germline V gene encodes CDR1 SGHTA and CDR2 FQGNSA. V was pared by 2 bases and J by 5 bases, with 18 bases between. The CDR3 DNA follows: TGTGCCAGCAGCTTAAGAGGGGCGGGACCGGGATATGGCTACACCCTC. Its translation: CASSLRGAGPGYGYTL.

In nucleotides, the CDR3 is TGTGCCAGCAGTCTCGGGACAGCCACTGGAAACACCATATATTTT. It yields the protein CASSLGTATGNTIYF. The chain uses TRBV6-5 and TRBJ1-3, with TRBD1 matching 7 bases. CDR3 length: 15 residues. V trimming: 5 bases; J trimming: 2 bases; junction bases outside the gene matches: 6. CDR1 is MNHEY and CDR2 is SVGAGI in the germline V gene.

This chain joins TRBV2 and TRBJ2-1, with TRBD2 matching over 7 bases. Germline CDR1 reads SNHLY; CDR2 reads FYNNEI. V shed 9 bases, J shed 0 bases, and the junction held 29 bases outside the gene matches. The CDR3 runs 22 residues. CDR3 nucleotides: TGTGCCAGTGAAAACATCAATGTAAGAGCGGGGAGGAACTCGAGCTCCTACAATGAGCAGTTCTTC. As protein: CASENINVRAGRNSSSYNEQFF. Drawing the rest from reference TRBV2 and TRBJ2-1, the complete variable domain is EPEVTQTPSHQVTQMGQEVILRCVPISNHLYFYWYRQILGQKVEFLVSFYNNEISEKSEIFDDQFSVERPDGSNFTLKIRSTKLEDSAMYFCASENINVRAGRNSSSYNEQFFGPGTRLTVL.

The V and J genes are TRBV29-1 and TRBJ1-1; a weak D match, TRBD1 (5 bases). The CDR3 is 13 residues long. From germline, CDR1 is SQVTM and CDR2 ANQGSEA. The V end was cut by 1 base, the J end by 5 bases, with 11 bases between. CDR3 DNA sequence: TGCAGCGTTGAAGTTTCGGGGGGGACTGAAGCTTTCTTT. It yields the protein CSVEVSGGTEAFF.

The J gene is TRBJ1-5, the V gene TRBV27; unclear D gene. Trimming removed 5 bases from V and 4 bases from J, with 6 bases in between. The CDR3 covers 12 residues. CDR1 and CDR2 (germline): MNHEY, SMNVEV (reference sequence). The CDR3 nucleotides are TGTGCCAGCAGTGAGGTTAATCAGCCCCAGCATTTT. Amino acids: CASSEVNQPQHF.

The rearrangement links TRBV19 to TRBJ1-5; D gene ambiguous. The length of the CDR3 is 13 residues. CDR1 is LNHDA and CDR2 is SQIVND in the germline V gene (reference sequence). V was cut by 2 bases and J by 4 bases, with 6 bases left in between. CDR3 sequence: CASSISQNQPQHF. CDR3 in DNA: TGTGCCAGTAGTATATCCCAAAATCAGCCCCAGCATTTT. Combining the CDR3 with reference TRBV19 and TRBJ1-5 gives the whole variable domain DGGITQSPKYLFRKEGQNVTLSCEQNLNHDAMYWYRQDPGQGLRLIYYSQIVNDFQKGDIAEGYSVSREKKESFPLTVTSAQKNPTAFYLCASSISQNQPQHFGDGTRLSIL.